These 19 T cell receptor beta chains were all obtained from the same sample, sequenced in a study of cytomegalovirus exposure and HLA in healthy donors. Assay used: immunoSEQ multiplex PCR; TCRdb lists only in-frame clones, some missing. The sample includes 130,000 to 150,000 clones, approximately 90% of them seen just once. The sequenced sample consisted of PBMCs. Receptor source: a man in his late teens or twenties in good health and CMV-seronegative.

In its sample, this clone was seen once. The CDR3 region has the DNA TGTGCCAGCAGCAAAGTAGCGTTCAAAGGCTACGAGCAGTACTTC. It specifies CASSKVAFKGYEQYF. The rearrangement uses TRBV21-1 and TRBJ2-7; the table names TRBD2, a call not compared with the DNA. TRBV21-1 is a documented pseudogene. The CDR3 has 15 residues.

The V call is TRBV7-8, the J call TRBJ2-7, with 13 bases aligning to TRBD2. The CDR3 consists of 19 residues. Germline CDR1 SGHVS, CDR2 FQNEAQ. Germline trimming cut 4 bases from V and 0 bases from J; bases unmatched to any gene: 12. The CDR3 DNA is TGTGCCAGCAGCTCGGGGTGGACTAGCGGGAGTTCAGGCTCCTACGAGCAGTACGTC. Its translation: CASSSGWTSGSSGSYEQYV.

The rearrangement links TRBV5-6 to TRBJ1-1; no firm D call. The CDR3 runs to 15 residues. Trimming removed 2 bases from V and 0 bases from J, with 11 bases in between. Germline V lookup: CDR1 SGHDT, CDR2 YYEEEE. The CDR3 coding sequence is TGTGCCAGCAGCTTTTCCCCAGGTATGAACACTGAAGCTTTCTTT. Its protein is CASSFSPGMNTEAFF.

Worth noting for this clone: This same CDR3 is encoded by further DNA sequences in the sample. The V call is TRBV5-1, the J call TRBJ2-3, with 8 bases lining up with TRBD2. CDR3 length equals 15 residues. The germline V gene has CDR1 SGHRS and CDR2 YFSETQ. Unmatched junction bases numbered 6, after V lost 1 base and J lost 5 bases. CDR3 sequence reads: CASSLRGTRGDTQYF. Written as DNA, the CDR3 is TGCGCCAGCAGCTTGCGAGGGACTAGGGGAGATACGCAGTATTTT. The full variable domain, in which reference TRBV5-1 and TRBJ2-3 provide the parts outside the CDR3, is KAGVTQTPRYLIKTRGQQVTLSCSPISGHRSVSWYQQTPGQGLQFLFEYFSETQRNKGNFPGRFSGRQFSNSRSEMNVSTLELGDSALYLCASSLRGTRGDTQYFGPGTRLTVL.

The V and J genes are TRBV7-8 and TRBJ2-5; 13 bases line up with TRBD2. Germline CDR1 reads SGHVS; CDR2 reads FQNEAQ. With V trimmed by 5 bases and J by 4 bases, 4 bases remained unmatched. The CDR3 is 15 amino acids. The CDR3 DNA follows: TGTGCCAGCAGCCCGGGGACTAGCGGGGTAGAGACCCAGTACTTC. Amino acid sequence: CASSPGTSGVETQYF.

The chain links TRBV19 to TRBJ1-2, with TRBD1 matching 9 bases. The CDR3 runs 14 residues. With V trimmed by 7 bases and J by 6 bases, 9 bases remained unmatched. Germline CDR1 is LNHDA and CDR2 is SQIVND (reference sequence). CDR3 region: CASNPRGQGHGYTF. The DNA for the CDR3 is TGTGCCAGTAACCCGCGGGGACAGGGACATGGCTACACCTTC.

The chain has TRBV27 and TRBJ2-2; 9 bases fit TRBD1. Germline lookup yields CDR1 MNHEY and CDR2 SMNVEV (reference sequence). The length of the CDR3 is 18 residues. Unmatched junction bases numbered 13, after V lost 4 bases and J lost 4 bases. CDR3 in DNA: TGTGCCAGCAGTTCTCTTGGACAGGGGATTAGAAGCACCGGGGAGCTGTTTTTT. Protein sequence: CASSSLGQGIRSTGELFF.

The chain has TRBV6-5 and TRBJ2-7, with 9 bases identical to TRBD1. From germline, CDR1 is MNHEY and CDR2 SVGAGI. The CDR3 extends over 14 amino acids. Trimming removed 5 bases from V and 6 bases from J; junction bases left unmatched: 8. DNA of the CDR3: TGTGCCAGCAGTCACCTTGGGACAGGGCGCGAGCAGTACGTC. The encoded protein is CASSHLGTGREQYV.

The table lists this clone with a few counts. This chain connects TRBV19 to TRBJ2-7; D is possibly TRBD1 (8 bases). CDR3 length equals 14 residues. Between the trimmed V and J ends, which lost 3 bases and 6 bases, there was a span of 15 bases. Germline V gene sequence: CDR1 LNHDA, CDR2 SQIVND (reference sequence). The CDR3 DNA reads as TGTGCCAGTAGTATCAACAGGGGGGGAAGCGAGCAGTACTTC. Translating it yields CASSINRGGSEQYF.

The chain's CDR3 is CASSDWGSGGIHTGELFF. The CDR3 bases are TGTGCCAGCAGTGATTGGGGTAGCGGGGGGATTCACACCGGGGAGCTGTTTTTT. The J gene is TRBJ2-2, the V gene TRBV25-1; 10 bases agree with TRBD2. CDR1 MGHDK and CDR2 SYGVNS come from the germline V gene. The V segment lost 3 bases and the J segment 3 bases; nucleotides outside the gene matches: 10. The CDR3 totals 18 residues.

The chain links TRBV2 to TRBJ2-7; D is undetermined. Trimming cost V 2 bases and J 6 bases, with 5 bases left between them. Germline CDR1 reads SNHLY; CDR2 reads FYNNEI. This CDR3 spans 11 amino acids. The CDR3 DNA reads TGTGCCAGCAGTGAATGGGCCGAGCAGTACTTC. Translation: CASSEWAEQYF. The variable domain in full, completed from reference TRBV2 and TRBJ2-7, reads EPEVTQTPSHQVTQMGQEVILRCVPISNHLYFYWYRQILGQKVEFLVSFYNNEISEKSEIFDDQFSVERPDGSNFTLKIRSTKLEDSAMYFCASSEWAEQYFGPGTRLTVT.

This sequence joins TRBV5-1 and TRBJ1-2; no clear D. This CDR3 region has 14 residues. Per germline, CDR1 SGHRS and CDR2 YFSETQ. Trimming shortened V by 0 bases and J by 0 bases, and 6 bases separated the two germline ends. This CDR3 is CASSLDSPNYGYTF. CDR3 nucleotides: TGCGCCAGCAGCTTGGACAGTCCTAACTATGGCTACACCTTC.

V gene TRBV9 combines with J gene TRBJ2-3; 8 bases align to TRBD2. Germline CDR1 reads SGDLS; CDR2 reads YYNGEE. The CDR3 loop spans 16 amino acids. J was trimmed by 4 bases and V by 3 bases; bases with no gene match: 10. The CDR3 DNA reads as TGTGCCAGCAGCGCCCGCGGCGGGGGGTGGGCAGATACGCAGTATTTT. This encodes CASSARGGGWADTQYF.

CDR3 sequence reads: CASSSFLGSRGTDTQYF. CDR3 DNA: TGTGCCAGCAGCTCGTTCCTTGGGTCGAGGGGGACAGATACGCAGTATTTT. V is TRBV7-8 and J is TRBJ2-3; tentative D call: TRBD1 (6 bases). Trimming cost V 4 bases and J 3 bases, with 20 bases left between them. This CDR3 spans 17 amino acids. Germline loops: CDR1 SGHVS, CDR2 FQNEAQ.

The chain has TRBV29-1 and TRBJ2-5; maybe TRBD1 (5 bases). CDR3 length: 16 amino acids. The V and J ends lost 3 bases and 3 bases respectively, with 20 bases between them. The germline gives CDR1 SQVTM, CDR2 ANQGSEA. The CDR3 nucleotides read TGCAGCGTTGACCCCAAGGAAGGGGCAGGGAAAGAGACCCAGTACTTC. It specifies CSVDPKEGAGKETQYF.

This clone was detected only a few times. This chain connects TRBV25-1 to TRBJ1-5; D unresolved. The CDR3 length is 14 residues. V lost 4 bases and J lost 4, with 11 bases in between. Germline V gives CDR1 MGHDK, CDR2 SYGVNS. CDR3: CASSGVRDNQPQHF. The CDR3 nucleotides read TGTGCCAGCAGTGGCGTGCGGGATAATCAGCCCCAGCATTTT.

The J gene is TRBJ2-2, the V gene TRBV6-1; D not certain. The CDR3 totals 15 residues. Between the trimmed V and J ends, which lost 5 bases and 6 bases, there was a span of 16 bases. From germline, CDR1 is MNHNS and CDR2 SASEGT. The CDR3 DNA follows: TGTGCCAGCAGTCTGACTTCCTTAGCCCCCGGGGAGCTGTTTTTT. Protein: CASSLTSLAPGELFF.

This rearrangement joins TRBV7-6 to TRBJ2-2; TRBD2 is a possible D gene (5 bases). Germline values: CDR1 SGHVS, CDR2 FNYEAQ. The length of the CDR3 is 15 residues. V was clipped by 5 bases and J by 5 bases, with 15 bases between them. Here the CDR3 reads CASSVGRTGTGELFF. DNA for the CDR3: TGTGCCAGCAGCGTAGGACGGACGGGGACCGGGGAGCTGTTTTTT.

The rearrangement uses TRBV28 and TRBJ2-7; 7 positions match TRBD1. V lost 5 bases, J lost 6 bases, and 7 bases stayed unmatched. This CDR3 comprises 13 residues. Germline V CDR1 and CDR2: MDHEN, SYDVKM. The CDR3 spells CASSVTRGSEQYV. CDR3 DNA: TGTGCCAGCAGTGTAACCAGGGGGTCCGAGCAGTACGTC.